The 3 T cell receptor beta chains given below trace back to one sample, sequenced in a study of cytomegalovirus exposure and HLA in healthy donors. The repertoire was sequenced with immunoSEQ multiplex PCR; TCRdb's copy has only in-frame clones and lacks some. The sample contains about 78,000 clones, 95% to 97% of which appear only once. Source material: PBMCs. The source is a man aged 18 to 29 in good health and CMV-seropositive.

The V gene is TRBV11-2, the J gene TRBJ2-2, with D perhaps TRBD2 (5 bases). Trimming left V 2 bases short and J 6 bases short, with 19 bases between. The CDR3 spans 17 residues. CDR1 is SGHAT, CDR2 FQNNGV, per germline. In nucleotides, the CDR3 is TGTGCCAGCAGCTTACGACGTCGTGCGGGCGAGGCCGGGGAGCTGTTTTTT. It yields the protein CASSLRRRAGEAGELFF.

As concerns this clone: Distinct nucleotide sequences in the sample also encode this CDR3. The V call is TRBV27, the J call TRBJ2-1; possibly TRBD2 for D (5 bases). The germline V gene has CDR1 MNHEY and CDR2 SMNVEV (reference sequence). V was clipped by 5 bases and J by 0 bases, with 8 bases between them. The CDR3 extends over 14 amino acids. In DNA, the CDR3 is TGTGCCAGCAGTCCGGGGAGCTCCTACAATGAGCAGTTCTTC. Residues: CASSPGSSYNEQFF.

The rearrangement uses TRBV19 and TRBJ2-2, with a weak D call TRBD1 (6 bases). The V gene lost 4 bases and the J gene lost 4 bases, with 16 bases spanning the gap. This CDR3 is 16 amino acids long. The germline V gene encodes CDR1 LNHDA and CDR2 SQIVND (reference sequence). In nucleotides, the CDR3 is TGTGCCAGTAGTAAAGACCCGGGACACTTCACCGGGGAGCTGTTTTTT. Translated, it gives CASSKDPGHFTGELFF.